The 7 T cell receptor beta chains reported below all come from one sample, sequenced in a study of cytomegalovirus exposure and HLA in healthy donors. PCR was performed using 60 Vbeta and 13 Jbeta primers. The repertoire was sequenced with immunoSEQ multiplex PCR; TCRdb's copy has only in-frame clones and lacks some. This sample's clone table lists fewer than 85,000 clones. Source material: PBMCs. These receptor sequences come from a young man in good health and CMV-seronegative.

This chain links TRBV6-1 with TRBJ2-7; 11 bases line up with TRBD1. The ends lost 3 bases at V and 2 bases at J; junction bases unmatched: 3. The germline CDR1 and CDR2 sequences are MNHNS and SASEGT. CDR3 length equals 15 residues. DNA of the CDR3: TGTGCCAGCAGTGAGGGACAGGGGGATCCCTACGAGCAGTACTTC. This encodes CASSEGQGDPYEQYF.

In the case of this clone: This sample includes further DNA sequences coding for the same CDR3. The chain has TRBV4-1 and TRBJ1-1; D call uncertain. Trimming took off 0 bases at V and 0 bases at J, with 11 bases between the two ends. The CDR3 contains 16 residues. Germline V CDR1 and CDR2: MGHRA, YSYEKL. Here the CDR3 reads CASSQEGHSMNTEAFF. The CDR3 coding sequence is TGCGCCAGCAGCCAAGAAGGTCACAGCATGAACACTGAAGCTTTCTTT.

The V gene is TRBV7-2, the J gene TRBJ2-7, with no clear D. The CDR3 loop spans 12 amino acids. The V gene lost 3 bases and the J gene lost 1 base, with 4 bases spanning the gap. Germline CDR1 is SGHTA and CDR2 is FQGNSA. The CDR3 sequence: CASSLSSYEQYF. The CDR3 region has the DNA TGTGCCAGCAGCTTGTCGTCCTACGAGCAGTACTTC.

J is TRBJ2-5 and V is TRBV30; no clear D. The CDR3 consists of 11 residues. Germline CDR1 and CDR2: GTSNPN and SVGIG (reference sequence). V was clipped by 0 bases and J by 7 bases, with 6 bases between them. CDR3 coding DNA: TGTGCCTGGAGTGTCCAGCGGACCCAGTACTTC. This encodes CAWSVQRTQYF.

The CDR3 nucleotides read TGCGCCAGCAGCATGCAGGGGGCAGATACGCAGTATTTT. Its protein product is CASSMQGADTQYF. V gene TRBV4-3 combines with J gene TRBJ2-3; 7 nucleotides line up with TRBD1. Unmatched junction bases numbered 3, after V lost 5 bases and J lost 4 bases. The CDR3 runs 13 residues. Germline-derived CDR1 and CDR2 are LGHNA and YSLEER.

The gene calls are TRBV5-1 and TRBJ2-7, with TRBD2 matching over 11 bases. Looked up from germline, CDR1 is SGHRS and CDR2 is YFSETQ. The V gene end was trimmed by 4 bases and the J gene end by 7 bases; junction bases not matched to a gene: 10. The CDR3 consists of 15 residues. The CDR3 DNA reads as TGCGCCAGCAGCACATTAGCGGGAGGGCCGGGGGAGCAGTACTTC. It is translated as CASSTLAGGPGEQYF.

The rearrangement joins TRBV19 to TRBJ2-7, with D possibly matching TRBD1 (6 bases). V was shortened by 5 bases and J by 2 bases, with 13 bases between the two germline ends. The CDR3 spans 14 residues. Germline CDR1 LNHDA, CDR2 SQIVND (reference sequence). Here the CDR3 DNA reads TGTGCCAGTAGTGGGGGCGGTGGACCCTACGAGCAGTACTTC. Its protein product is CASSGGGGPYEQYF.